Given below is one TCR beta chain in context. Its antigen is as yet unknown. Trimming took off 5 bases at V and 3 bases at J, with 10 bases between the two ends. The germline V gene has CDR1 LGHDT and CDR2 YNNKEL (reference sequence). This CDR3 comprises 14 residues. The data stem from a study of T cell repertoires in cytomegalovirus infection. The overall study: In public TCR beta signatures, there were indications of both CMV infection and matching HLA type. General study findings and limits: HLA-C-restricted CMV-specific TCR beta clonotypes were dominant in the ex vivo response.

TCRdb re-analysed the reads in MiXCR, keeping a single row per CDR3 protein. The sample consists of about half a million distinct CDR3 sequences, approximately 46% of them appearing once. The source material was cultured PBMCs, sampled from culture after CMV antigen stimulation. The J gene is TRBJ2-2, the V gene TRBV3-1; D ambiguous. The receptor comes from a human donor in good health (CMV status not recorded). Some clones in this sample may be carry-over from other donors' samples. The CDR3 DNA sequence: TGTGCCAGCAGCTTTACCTGGGACACCGGGGAGCTGTTTTTT. Amino acids: CASSFTWDTGELFF.